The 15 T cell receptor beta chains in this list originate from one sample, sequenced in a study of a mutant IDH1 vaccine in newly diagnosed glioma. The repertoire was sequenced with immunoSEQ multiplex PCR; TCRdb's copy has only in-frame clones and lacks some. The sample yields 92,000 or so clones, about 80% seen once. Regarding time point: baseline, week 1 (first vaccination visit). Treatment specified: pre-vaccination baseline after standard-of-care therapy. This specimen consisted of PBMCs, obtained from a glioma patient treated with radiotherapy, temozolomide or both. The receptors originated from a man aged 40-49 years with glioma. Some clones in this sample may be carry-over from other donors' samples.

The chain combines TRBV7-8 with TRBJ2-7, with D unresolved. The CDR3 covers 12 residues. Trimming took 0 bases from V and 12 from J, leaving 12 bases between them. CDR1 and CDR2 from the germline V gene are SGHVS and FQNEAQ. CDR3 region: CASSLATRPVYF. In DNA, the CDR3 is TGTGCCAGCAGCTTAGCGACCCGCCCGGTGTACTTC.

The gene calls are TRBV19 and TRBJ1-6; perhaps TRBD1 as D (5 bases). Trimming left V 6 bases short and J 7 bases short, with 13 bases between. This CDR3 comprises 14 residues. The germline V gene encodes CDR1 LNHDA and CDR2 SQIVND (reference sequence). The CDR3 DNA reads TGTGCCAGTAGCTTAGGGGTCGCCAATTCACCCCTCCACTTT. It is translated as CASSLGVANSPLHF.

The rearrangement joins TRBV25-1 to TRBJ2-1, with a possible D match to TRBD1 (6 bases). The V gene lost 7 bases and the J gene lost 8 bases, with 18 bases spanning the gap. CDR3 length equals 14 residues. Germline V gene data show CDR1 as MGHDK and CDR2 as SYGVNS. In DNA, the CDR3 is TGTGCCAGCACCGACAGGCTAGCAGGCGATGAGCAGTTCTTC. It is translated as CASTDRLAGDEQFF.

Here the CDR3 reads CASSLLVGGVEAFF. For the CDR3, the DNA is TGTGCCAGCAGCTTACTCGTAGGGGGAGTTGAAGCTTTCTTT. This chain uses TRBV7-9 with TRBJ1-1; weak D call: TRBD1 (6 bases). Germline CDR1 and CDR2: SEHNR and FQNEAQ (reference sequence). The CDR3 totals 14 residues. V was cut by 2 bases and J by 7 bases, with 14 bases left in between. The full variable domain, rest sourced from reference TRBV7-9 and TRBJ1-1, is DTGVSQNPRHKITKRGQNVTFRCDPISEHNRLYWYRQTLGQGPEFLTYFQNEAQLEKSRLLSDRFSAERPKGSFSTLEIQRTEQGDSAMYLCASSLLVGGVEAFFGQGTRLTVV.

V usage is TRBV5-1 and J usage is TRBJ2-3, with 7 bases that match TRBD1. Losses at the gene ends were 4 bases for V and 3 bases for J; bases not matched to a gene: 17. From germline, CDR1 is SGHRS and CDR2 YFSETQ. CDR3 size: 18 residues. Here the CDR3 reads CASSREPVGGGRTDTQYF. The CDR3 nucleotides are TGCGCCAGCAGCCGCGAACCGGTAGGGGGCGGACGTACAGATACGCAGTATTTT. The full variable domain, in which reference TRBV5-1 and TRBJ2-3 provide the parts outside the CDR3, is KAGVTQTPRYLIKTRGQQVTLSCSPISGHRSVSWYQQTPGQGLQFLFEYFSETQRNKGNFPGRFSGRQFSNSRSEMNVSTLELGDSALYLCASSREPVGGGRTDTQYFGPGTRLTVL.

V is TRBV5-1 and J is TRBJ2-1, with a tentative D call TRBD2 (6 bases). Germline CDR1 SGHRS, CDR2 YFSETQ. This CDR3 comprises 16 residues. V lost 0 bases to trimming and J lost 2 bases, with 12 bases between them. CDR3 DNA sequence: TGCGCCAGCAGCTTGGCCCTTTCGGGGGCCTACAATGAGCAGTTCTTC. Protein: CASSLALSGAYNEQFF.

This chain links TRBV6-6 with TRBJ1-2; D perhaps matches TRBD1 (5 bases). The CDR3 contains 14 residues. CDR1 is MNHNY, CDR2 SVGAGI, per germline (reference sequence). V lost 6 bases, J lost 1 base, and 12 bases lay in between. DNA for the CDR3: TGTGCCAGCAGCCCTCAGGGAAATAACTATGGCTACACCTTC. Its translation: CASSPQGNNYGYTF.

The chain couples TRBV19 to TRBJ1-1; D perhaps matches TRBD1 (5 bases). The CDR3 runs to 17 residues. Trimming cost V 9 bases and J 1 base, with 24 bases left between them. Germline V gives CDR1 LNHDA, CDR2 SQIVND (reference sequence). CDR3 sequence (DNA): TGTGCCAGCACTATAGATATGCGGGCAGGGAAGAACACTGAAGCTTTCTTT. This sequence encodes CASTIDMRAGKNTEAFF. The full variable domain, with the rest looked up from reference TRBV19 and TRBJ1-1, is DGGITQSPKYLFRKEGQNVTLSCEQNLNHDAMYWYRQDPGQGLRLIYYSQIVNDFQKGDIAEGYSVSREKKESFPLTVTSAQKNPTAFYLCASTIDMRAGKNTEAFFGQGTRLTVV.

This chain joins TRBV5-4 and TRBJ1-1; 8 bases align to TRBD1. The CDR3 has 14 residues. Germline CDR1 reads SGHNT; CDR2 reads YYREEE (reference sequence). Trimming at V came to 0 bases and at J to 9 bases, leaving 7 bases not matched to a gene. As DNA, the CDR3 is TGTGCCAGCAGCTTGGGGCAGACAGGGGTCAAAGCTTTCTTT. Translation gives CASSLGQTGVKAFF.

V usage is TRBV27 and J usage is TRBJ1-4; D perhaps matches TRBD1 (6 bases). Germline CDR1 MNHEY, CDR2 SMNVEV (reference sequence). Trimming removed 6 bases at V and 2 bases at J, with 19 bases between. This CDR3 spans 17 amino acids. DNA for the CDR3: TGTGCCAGCAGCTTTGGCCCCTACAGGGAGACTAATGAAAAACTGTTTTTT. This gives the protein CASSFGPYRETNEKLFF.

CDR3 amino acids: CASSSSGGAGSTQYF. The CDR3 coding sequence is TGTGCCAGCAGTTCGAGCGGGGGGGCAGGAAGTACGCAGTATTTT. The chain employs TRBV25-1 and TRBJ2-3, with 10 bases lining up with TRBD2. From germline, CDR1 is MGHDK and CDR2 SYGVNS. V shed 5 bases, J shed 8 bases, and the junction held 10 bases outside the gene matches. The CDR3 extends over 15 amino acids.

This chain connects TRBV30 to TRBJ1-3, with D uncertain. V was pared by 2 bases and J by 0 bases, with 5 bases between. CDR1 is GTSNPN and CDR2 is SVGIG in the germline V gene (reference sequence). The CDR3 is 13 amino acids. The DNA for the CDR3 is TGTGCCTGGAGTTCTGACTCTGGAAACACCATATATTTT. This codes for CAWSSDSGNTIYF.

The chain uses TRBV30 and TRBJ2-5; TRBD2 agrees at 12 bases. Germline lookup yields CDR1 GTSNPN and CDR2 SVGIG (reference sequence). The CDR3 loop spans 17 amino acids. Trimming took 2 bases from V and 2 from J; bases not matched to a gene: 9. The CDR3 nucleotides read TGTGCCTGGAGTCCCTCAGCCGGGACTAGCGGGCAAGAGACCCAGTACTTC. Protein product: CAWSPSAGTSGQETQYF.

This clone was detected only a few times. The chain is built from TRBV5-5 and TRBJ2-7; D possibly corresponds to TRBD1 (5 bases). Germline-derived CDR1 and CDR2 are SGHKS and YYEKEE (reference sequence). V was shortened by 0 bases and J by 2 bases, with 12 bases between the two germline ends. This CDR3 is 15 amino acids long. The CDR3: CASSLAAMTAYEQYF. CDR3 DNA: TGTGCCAGCAGCTTGGCCGCGATGACAGCCTACGAGCAGTACTTC.

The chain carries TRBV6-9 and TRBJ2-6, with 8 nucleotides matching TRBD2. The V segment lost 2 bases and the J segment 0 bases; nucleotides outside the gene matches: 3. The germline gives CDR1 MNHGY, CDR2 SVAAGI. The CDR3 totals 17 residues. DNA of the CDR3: TGTGCCAGCAGTTATCGGGGGGGACGCTCTGGGGCCAACGTCCTGACTTTC. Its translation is CASSYRGGRSGANVLTF.